These T cell receptor beta chains were read from a single sample in a study of blood T cell repertoires in COVID-19. Generated by immunoSEQ multiplex PCR, the TCRdb table keeps only in-frame clones and is missing some. Of 130,000 to 150,000 clones detected, about four fifths appear once; the ten largest clones hold roughly 8.3%. Sequencing used peripheral blood. These receptors were taken from a human donor with acute or convalescent COVID-19. The donor label of this sample is uncertain. CDR3s include the opening cysteine and the closing phenylalanine or tryptophan. A D gene is named only where the DNA matches it firmly. Only some rows state a clone size, as once, few, many or a class for expanded clones.

V gene: TRBV24-1
clone size: -
CDR3 length: 16
J gene: TRBJ1-3
D gene: TRBD1
CDR3 protein: CATSDEQGASENTIYF
CDR3 DNA: TGTGCCACCAGTGATGAACAGGGGGCTAGTGAAAACACCATATATTTT

V gene: TRBV6-5
clone size: -
CDR3 length: 15
J gene: TRBJ1-1
D gene: -
CDR3 protein: CATQNLGEMNTEAFF
CDR3 DNA: TGTGCCACCCAAAACCTAGGGGAAATGAACACTGAAGCTTTCTTT

V gene: TRBV24-1
clone size: -
CDR3 length: 16
J gene: TRBJ1-2
D gene: -
CDR3 protein: CATSDTGSGGDYGYTF
CDR3 DNA: TGTGCCACCAGTGACACAGGGAGCGGGGGCGACTATGGCTACACCTTC

V gene: TRBV5-4
clone size: few
CDR3 length: 15
J gene: TRBJ1-2
D gene: -
CDR3 protein: CASSLAEPLDYGYTF
CDR3 DNA: TGTGCCAGCAGCTTGGCCGAGCCCCTGGACTATGGCTACACCTTC

V gene: TRBV15
clone size: -
CDR3 length: 16
J gene: TRBJ1-1
D gene: -
CDR3 protein: CATSRDPREKTAEAFF
CDR3 DNA: TGTGCCACCAGCAGAGACCCCAGGGAAAAGACGGCTGAAGCTTTCTTT

V gene: TRBV10-3
clone size: -
CDR3 length: 16
J gene: TRBJ2-3
D gene: -
CDR3 protein: CAISPSPNRPTDTQYF
CDR3 DNA: TGTGCCATCAGTCCATCCCCGAACAGGCCCACAGATACGCAGTATTTT

V gene: TRBV19
clone size: -
CDR3 length: 15
J gene: TRBJ1-5
D gene: -
CDR3 protein: CASSIVRVSNQPQHF
CDR3 DNA: TGTGCCAGTAGTATAGTCAGGGTAAGCAATCAGCCCCAGCATTTT

V gene: TRBV5-1
clone size: -
CDR3 length: 16
J gene: TRBJ1-3
D gene: TRBD1
CDR3 protein: CASSLEGASSGNTIYF
CDR3 DNA: TGCGCCAGCAGCTTGGAGGGGGCGTCCTCTGGAAACACCATATATTTT

V gene: TRBV5-4
clone size: -
CDR3 length: 17
J gene: TRBJ2-5
D gene: -
CDR3 protein: CASSLGRGSGWEETQYF
CDR3 DNA: TGTGCCAGCAGCTTGGGGCGAGGGAGCGGTTGGGAAGAGACCCAGTACTTC

V gene: TRBV11-3
clone size: -
CDR3 length: 16
J gene: TRBJ1-1
D gene: TRBD1
CDR3 protein: CASSPQTGTGGTEAFF
CDR3 DNA: TGTGCCAGCAGTCCCCAGACGGGGACAGGGGGGACTGAAGCTTTCTTT

V gene: TRBV5-4
clone size: once
CDR3 length: 13
J gene: TRBJ2-1
D gene: -
CDR3 protein: CASSSGVGNEQFF
CDR3 DNA: TGTGCCAGCAGCTCGGGAGTCGGAAATGAGCAGTTCTTC

V gene: TRBV20-1
clone size: -
CDR3 length: 16
J gene: TRBJ2-5
D gene: -
CDR3 protein: CSASRGLQPSQETQYF
CDR3 DNA: TGCAGTGCTAGTCGGGGACTCCAACCCTCCCAAGAGACCCAGTACTTC

V gene: TRBV12-3/TRBV12-4
clone size: -
CDR3 length: 12
J gene: TRBJ1-2
D gene: TRBD1
CDR3 protein: CASSFGTGSYTF
CDR3 DNA: TGTGCCAGCAGTTTTGGGACAGGGAGCTACACCTTC

V gene: TRBV7-6
clone size: -
CDR3 length: 11
J gene: TRBJ2-3
D gene: -
CDR3 protein: CASSSTDTQYF
CDR3 DNA: TGTGCCAGCAGCTCTACAGATACGCAGTATTTT

V gene: TRBV27
clone size: -
CDR3 length: 14
J gene: TRBJ1-5
D gene: -
CDR3 protein: CASSQTGTHEPQHF
CDR3 DNA: TGTGCCAGCAGTCAGACAGGCACCCATGAGCCCCAGCATTTT

V gene: TRBV18
clone size: -
CDR3 length: 17
J gene: TRBJ2-1
D gene: TRBD2
CDR3 protein: CASSPMNSGGPYNEQFF
CDR3 DNA: TGTGCCAGCTCACCAATGAATAGCGGGGGGCCCTACAATGAGCAGTTCTTC

V gene: TRBV13
clone size: -
CDR3 length: 15
J gene: TRBJ1-2
D gene: -
CDR3 protein: CASSLGQEGIYGYTF
CDR3 DNA: TGTGCCAGCAGCTTAGGACAGGAAGGGATCTATGGCTACACCTTC

V gene: TRBV29-1
clone size: -
CDR3 length: 12
J gene: TRBJ1-2
D gene: -
CDR3 protein: CSVESANYGYTF
CDR3 DNA: TGCAGCGTTGAATCAGCTAACTATGGCTACACCTTC

V gene: TRBV11-2
clone size: -
CDR3 length: 17
J gene: TRBJ1-5
D gene: TRBD1
CDR3 protein: CASSLRQGPSGNQPQHF
CDR3 DNA: TGTGCCAGCAGCCTCCGACAGGGACCGTCGGGCAATCAGCCCCAGCATTTT

V gene: TRBV7-9
clone size: -
CDR3 length: 16
J gene: TRBJ1-4
D gene: -
CDR3 protein: CASSFWTSRQGEKLFF
CDR3 DNA: TGTGCCAGCAGCTTTTGGACCTCCCGGCAGGGTGAAAAACTGTTTTTT

V gene: TRBV2
clone size: -
CDR3 length: 12
J gene: TRBJ1-3
D gene: -
CDR3 protein: CASRSARGTIYF
CDR3 DNA: TGTGCCAGCCGGTCAGCGCGAGGCACCATATATTTT

V gene: TRBV5-1
clone size: -
CDR3 length: 13
J gene: TRBJ1-2
D gene: -
CDR3 protein: CASSPGQSYGYTF
CDR3 DNA: TGCGCCAGCAGCCCGGGACAAAGCTATGGCTACACCTTC

V gene: TRBV4-1
clone size: -
CDR3 length: 15
J gene: TRBJ1-5
D gene: -
CDR3 protein: CASSPSEGSNQPQHF
CDR3 DNA: TGCGCCAGCAGCCCCTCGGAGGGATCAAATCAGCCCCAGCATTTT

V gene: TRBV7-6
clone size: -
CDR3 length: 16
J gene: TRBJ1-1
D gene: -
CDR3 protein: CASSLGARAVHTEAFF
CDR3 DNA: TGTGCCAGCAGCTTAGGTGCCAGGGCGGTTCACACTGAAGCTTTCTTT

V gene: TRBV6-1
clone size: -
CDR3 length: 16
J gene: TRBJ1-5
D gene: -
CDR3 protein: CASSEVQRGSNQPQHF
CDR3 DNA: TGTGCCAGCAGTGAAGTTCAGCGGGGAAGCAATCAGCCCCAGCATTTT

V gene: TRBV10-3
clone size: few
CDR3 length: 13
J gene: TRBJ1-5
D gene: -
CDR3 protein: CAISESTNQPQHF
CDR3 DNA: TGTGCCATCAGTGAGTCCACAAATCAGCCCCAGCATTTT

V gene: TRBV4-2
clone size: -
CDR3 length: 16
J gene: TRBJ1-6
D gene: TRBD1
CDR3 protein: CASSPKLDRGGSPLHF
CDR3 DNA: TGTGCCAGCAGCCCAAAACTGGACAGGGGGGGTTCACCCCTCCACTTT

V gene: TRBV18
clone size: -
CDR3 length: 15
J gene: TRBJ2-6
D gene: -
CDR3 protein: CASSPRTSGANVLTF
CDR3 DNA: TGTGCCAGCTCACCCAGGACTTCTGGGGCCAACGTCCTGACTTTC